These T cell receptor beta chains were read from a single sample in a study of naive and memory T cell subsets. TCRdb re-called the 5' RACE reads through MiXCR, storing one row per CDR3 protein. This repertoire shows approximately 30,000 distinct CDR3 sequences, around 15% found once; its top ten account for roughly 2.5%. The source of these receptors is a female donor in good health. The CDR3 runs from the conserved cysteine through the conserved F or W. D genes are given only for firm matches. The size entry is marked missing in some rows and otherwise reads once, few, many or a size class.

D | J | V | size | DNA | CDR3
- | TRBJ2-4 | TRBV6-2/TRBV6-3 | many | TGTGCCAGCAGTTACCCCAGCCCGAAACCGACCTTC | CASSYPSPKPTF
- | TRBJ1-2 | TRBV20-1 | medium-sized | TGCAGTGCTAGGGAAAATACAGGTGCCGTTGGCTACACCTTC | CSARENTGAVGYTF
- | TRBJ2-2 | TRBV7-3 | - | TGTGCCAGCAGCTTAACGGGGACGACATACACCGGGGAGCTGTTTTTT | CASSLTGTTYTGELFF
TRBD1 | TRBJ1-1 | TRBV20-1 | many | TGCAGTGCTAGAGATATTAGCCCGGGACAGAGGTCTGAAGCTTTCTTT | CSARDISPGQRSEAFF
TRBD1 | TRBJ2-1 | TRBV27 | few | TGTGCCAGCAGTCAGGACAGGGCCTACAATGAGCAGTTCTTC | CASSQDRAYNEQFF
TRBD1 | TRBJ2-5 | TRBV29-1 | medium-sized | TGCAGCGTAGCGAGGACAGGGATGGAGACCCAGTACTTC | CSVARTGMETQYF
- | TRBJ2-7 | TRBV6-2/TRBV6-3 | - | TGTGCCAGCAGTTCCGGCTTCCTTCGGGGGGCCAAACTCTCCTACGAGCAGTACTTC | CASSSGFLRGAKLSYEQYF
- | TRBJ1-1 | TRBV12-2 | many | TGTGCAAGTCGCTTAGAAGGTATAGGCAGTTGGGGGACTGAAGCTTTCTTT | CASRLEGIGSWGTEAFF
- | TRBJ2-7 | TRBV28 | - | TGTGCCAGCAGTTTGACGTTTTACGAGCAGTACTTC | CASSLTFYEQYF
TRBD1 | TRBJ2-1 | TRBV29-1 | many | TGCAGCGTTGAAGACAGGGGGAATGAGCAGTTCTTC | CSVEDRGNEQFF
TRBD2 | TRBJ2-4 | TRBV29-1 | - | TGCAGCGTGGAAGGCGGGGGGAGGAAAAACATTCAGTACTTC | CSVEGGGRKNIQYF
- | TRBJ2-7 | TRBV11-1 | - | TGTGCCAGCAGCCGACCACTTGGAGAGCAGTACTTC | CASSRPLGEQYF
- | TRBJ2-3 | TRBV20-1 | many | TGCAGTGCTCCTACGTCCCGCACAGATACGCAGTATTTT | CSAPTSRTDTQYF
TRBD1 | TRBJ2-1 | TRBV12-5 | - | TGTGCTAGTGGTTCCTCCCGGGACAGGAACAATGAGCAGTTCTTC | CASGSSRDRNNEQFF
- | TRBJ2-1 | TRBV5-6 | few | TGTGCCAGCAGCTTACCGGGGAACTCCTACAATGAGCAGTTCTTC | CASSLPGNSYNEQFF
TRBD1 | TRBJ2-7 | TRBV20-1 | many | TGCAGTGCTAGGACAGGGGACGGATACGAGCAGTACTTC | CSARTGDGYEQYF
- | TRBJ1-2 | TRBV5-5 | - | TGTGCCAGCAGCTTTCAGGAGGAAGGCTATGGCTACACCTTC | CASSFQEEGYGYTF
TRBD1 | TRBJ2-1 | TRBV20-1 | many | TGCAGTGCTAGAGTCCAGGGGGCTGGTAATGAGCAGTTCTTC | CSARVQGAGNEQFF
TRBD1 | TRBJ1-2 | TRBV6-5 | - | TGTGCCAGCACGAACAGGGGGCTCTCCTACGGCTACACCTTC | CASTNRGLSYGYTF
- | TRBJ2-5 | TRBV20-1 | few | TGCAGTGCTACCTGGATGGCGGGGCCGGAGACCCAGTACTTC | CSATWMAGPETQYF
- | TRBJ1-1 | TRBV29-1 | many | TGCAGCGTTGAGACTGTCCGGGATAATTCTGAAGCTTTCTTT | CSVETVRDNSEAFF
TRBD2 | TRBJ2-3 | TRBV11-2 | - | TGTGCCAGCAGCTTAGCGGGGGGGGGCGAGTATTTT | CASSLAGGGEYF
TRBD2 | TRBJ2-3 | TRBV7-9 | few | TGTGCCAGCAGCTTCGGACTAGCGGCCCGCACAGATACGCAGTATTTT | CASSFGLAARTDTQYF
TRBD1 | TRBJ1-2 | TRBV7-9 | many | TGTGCCAGCAGCCGGGACAGGCTGACCGGGGGCTATGGCGACACCTTC | CASSRDRLTGGYGDTF
- | TRBJ2-7 | TRBV5-1 | medium-sized | TGCGCCAGCAGCTTGACAGGGAGCGAGCAGTACTTC | CASSLTGSEQYF
- | TRBJ2-3 | TRBV6-6 | - | TGTGCCAGCAGTACGCGGACTAATACGCAGTATTTT | CASSTRTNTQYF
- | TRBJ2-7 | TRBV10-1 | few | TGCGCCAGCAGCGAATCCGGCCCAGGAATAGAAGGGGAGCAGTACTTC | CASSESGPGIEGEQYF
- | TRBJ2-1 | TRBV29-1 | medium-sized | TGCAGCACGACTGAAGGAAACAATGAGCAGTTCTTC | CSTTEGNNEQFF
TRBD2 | TRBJ2-7 | TRBV5-4 | many | TGTGCCAGCAGCCCCGGACTAGCGGCCTACGAGCAGTACTTC | CASSPGLAAYEQYF
- | TRBJ1-5 | TRBV7-2 | few | TGTGCCAGCAGCCCCCTTTCCTATAGCAATCAGCCCCAGCATTTT | CASSPLSYSNQPQHF
- | TRBJ1-4 | TRBV20-1 | many | TGCAGTGCTCGAGGGGGGGTCGTGACTAATGAAAAACTGTTTTTT | CSARGGVVTNEKLFF
- | TRBJ1-2 | TRBV9 | - | TGTGCCAGCAGCCCCTTTTGGACAGCCGGGGATGGCGACACCTTC | CASSPFWTAGDGDTF
- | TRBJ1-1 | TRBV6-5 | many | TGTGCCAGCAGTTACTCGATCGGGGGGCCCATGAACACTGAAGCTTTCTTT | CASSYSIGGPMNTEAFF
- | TRBJ1-1 | TRBV12-3/TRBV12-4 | medium-sized | TGTGCCAGCAGCCCCACCGGGGGGGGAGCTTTCTTT | CASSPTGGGAFF
- | TRBJ2-3 | TRBV20-1 | many | TGCAGTGTCATAGGGCGAAGCACAGATACGCAGTATTTT | CSVIGRSTDTQYF
TRBD1 | TRBJ1-2 | TRBV6-5 | many | TGTGCCAGCAGTTACTTCGGACAGGTGGAGGATGGCTACACCTTC | CASSYFGQVEDGYTF
- | TRBJ2-3 | TRBV9 | few | TGTGCCAGCAGCGCCATTCCAACTAGCACAGATACGCAGTATTTT | CASSAIPTSTDTQYF
TRBD1 | TRBJ1-2 | TRBV27 | many | TGTGCCAGCAGTTTAGGACAGGGGACCTCCGACTATGGCTACACCTTC | CASSLGQGTSDYGYTF
TRBD2 | TRBJ2-7 | TRBV27 | - | TGTGCCAGCAGTAGACTAGCGGGCAACGAGCAGTACTTC | CASSRLAGNEQYF
- | TRBJ1-5 | TRBV7-2 | many | TGTGCCAGCAGCCTCAACCCAGGGGCCCAGCATTTT | CASSLNPGAQHF
- | TRBJ1-2 | TRBV13 | many | TGTGCCAGCAGCCCCATGCAGGCCCGCTATGGCTACACCTTC | CASSPMQARYGYTF
- | TRBJ1-2 | TRBV10-3 | many | TGTGCCATCAGTCCCATCCCAGGGAGTATCTATGGCTACACCTTC | CAISPIPGSIYGYTF
- | TRBJ1-5 | TRBV20-1 | many | TGCAGTGCTAGGAGGGGGGGGCCAGACCCAAGCAATCAGCCCCAGCATTTT | CSARRGGPDPSNQPQHF
- | TRBJ2-7 | TRBV10-1 | - | TGCGCCAGCAGTCCGGAGTCTCGGAGGTCCTACGAGCAGTACTTC | CASSPESRRSYEQYF
TRBD1 | TRBJ2-2 | TRBV20-1 | few | TGCAGTGCTAGAGACCTTGTCTGGGGGACAGGGGACACCGGGGAGCTGTTTTTT | CSARDLVWGTGDTGELFF
- | TRBJ1-5 | TRBV20-1 | few | TGCAGTGCTAGGAGGGGGATGGGCAATCAGCCCCAGCATTTT | CSARRGMGNQPQHF
- | TRBJ2-7 | TRBV29-1 | many | TGCAGCGTTGAAGTCGTCAGATTAGGAGAGCAGTACTTC | CSVEVVRLGEQYF
- | TRBJ1-1 | TRBV9 | - | TGTGCCAGCAGCACGGGGCCTCAGAGCACTGAAGCTTTCTTT | CASSTGPQSTEAFF
TRBD1 | TRBJ1-6 | TRBV20-1 | many | TGCAGTGCTAGAGAGACAGGGGCGATTAATTCACCCCTCCACTTT | CSARETGAINSPLHF
- | TRBJ1-4 | TRBV29-1 | many | TGCAGCGTTGCTCGGGACCCTGAAAAACTGTTTTTT | CSVARDPEKLFF